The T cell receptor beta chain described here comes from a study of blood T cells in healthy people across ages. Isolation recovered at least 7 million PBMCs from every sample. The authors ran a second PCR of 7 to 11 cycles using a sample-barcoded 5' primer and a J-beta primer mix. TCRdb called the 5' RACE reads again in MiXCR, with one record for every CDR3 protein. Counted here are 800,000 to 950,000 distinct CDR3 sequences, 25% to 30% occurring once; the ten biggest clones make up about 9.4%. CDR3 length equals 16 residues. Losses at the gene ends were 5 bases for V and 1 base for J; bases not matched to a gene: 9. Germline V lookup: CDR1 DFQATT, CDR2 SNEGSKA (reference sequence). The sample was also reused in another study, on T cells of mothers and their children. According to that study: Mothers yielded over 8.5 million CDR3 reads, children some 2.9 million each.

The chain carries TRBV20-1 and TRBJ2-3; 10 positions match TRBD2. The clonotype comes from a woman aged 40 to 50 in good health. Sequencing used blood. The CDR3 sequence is CSAFEVAGGRTDTQYF. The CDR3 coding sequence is TGCAGTGCTTTCGAAGTAGCGGGAGGACGCACAGATACGCAGTATTTT.